Below, 13 T cell receptor beta chains from the same sample are listed, as sequenced in a study of T cells in Graves' hyperthyroidism and ophthalmopathy. Using RNA transcripts as the source, TCR beta CDR3 regions were amplified. TCR CDR3 regions were first amplified by RT-PCR with HTBI primers. TCRdb itself ran the multiplex PCR reads through MiXCR, one entry per CDR3 protein. The table has fewer than 600,000 distinct CDR3 sequences, over 13% seen once; the top ten hold less than 20%. Sequencing used blood. All receptors come from a woman between 18 and 29 years old with Graves' hyperthyroidism.

This clonotype appeared many times. The V gene is TRBV12-3 or TRBV12-4, the J gene TRBJ1-1, with D perhaps matching TRBD1 (5 bases). There are 16 residues in the CDR3. The germline V and J ends were trimmed by 0 bases and 1 base, with 12 bases remaining between them. CDR3 bases: TGTGCCAGCAGTTTAGCGCTAAGGAGGGGGAACACTGAAGCTTTCTTT. It yields the protein CASSLALRRGNTEAFF.

At least ten counts were recorded for this clonotype. The rearrangement links TRBV10-3 to TRBJ1-2; the D is unclear. V dropped 3 bases and J dropped 0 bases, with 14 bases sitting between them. Germline V gene data show CDR1 as ENHRY and CDR2 as SYGVKD. The CDR3 totals 16 residues. CDR3 sequence: CAISDGRALANYGYTF. The DNA for the CDR3 is TGTGCCATCAGTGACGGACGTGCTTTAGCTAACTATGGCTACACCTTC.

This clonotype came up many times. The chain employs TRBV28 and TRBJ1-5, with D uncertain. V lost 6 bases, J lost 7 bases, and 10 bases lay in between. The CDR3 has 12 amino acids. Germline loops: CDR1 MDHEN, CDR2 SYDVKM. The CDR3 nucleotides are TGTGCCAGCAGGCCCCAAACCCAGCCCCAGCATTTT. Residues: CASRPQTQPQHF. Full variable domain (rest looked up from reference TRBV28 and TRBJ1-5): DVKVTQSSRYLVKRTGEKVFLECVQDMDHENMFWYRQDPGLGLRLIYFSYDVKMKEKGDIPEGYSVSREKKERFSLILESASTNQTSMYLCASRPQTQPQHFGDGTRLSIL.

This clonotype was observed at least ten times. V and J are TRBV5-5 and TRBJ2-7; TRBD2 is a possible D gene (5 bases). Germline V CDR1 and CDR2: SGHKS, YYEKEE (reference sequence). This CDR3 has 13 amino acids. V lost 4 bases and J lost 6, with 14 bases in between. The CDR3 loop reads CASSPPGRGEQYF. The CDR3 nucleotides read TGTGCCAGCAGCCCCCCTGGGAGAGGCGAGCAGTACTTC.

J is TRBJ2-5 and V is TRBV10-3; 7 bases agree with TRBD1. Unmatched junction bases numbered 14, after V lost 6 bases and J lost 7 bases. This CDR3 is built from 15 residues. Germline V gene lookup returns CDR1 ENHRY and CDR2 SYGVKD. The CDR3 sequence: CAIRNQGEMTGTQYF. The CDR3 DNA sequence: TGTGCCATCAGAAACCAGGGGGAGATGACGGGGACCCAGTACTTC.

The DNA of the CDR3 is TGTGCCAGCAGCGCCAAGCGGGAAGGAGAGACCCAGTACTTC. It translates to CASSAKREGETQYF. This chain joins TRBV7-2 and TRBJ2-5; TRBD2 matches 7 bases. The J segment lost 4 bases and the V segment lost 5 bases, leaving 7 bases of the junction unmatched. The CDR3 is made up of 14 amino acids. Germline CDR1 is SGHTA and CDR2 is FQGNSA.

V gene TRBV24-1 combines with J gene TRBJ2-1, with D possibly called TRBD1 or TRBD2 (5 bases each). Germline V gene sequence: CDR1 KGHDR, CDR2 SFDVKD. Trimming took 2 bases from V and 6 from J, leaving 13 bases between them. This CDR3 has 15 residues. The CDR3 DNA reads TGTGCCACCAGTGATTGGGGACCGGGCGTCAATGAGCAGTTCTTC. Protein: CATSDWGPGVNEQFF.

The genes are TRBV15 and TRBJ2-1; TRBD1 might be the D (6 bases). V was trimmed by 4 bases and J by 10 bases, leaving 14 bases between them. The CDR3 covers 13 residues. CDR1 LNHNV and CDR2 YYDKDF come from the germline V gene (reference sequence). The CDR3 is CATSIFGGEEQFF. DNA of the CDR3: TGTGCCACCAGCATATTTGGGGGCGAAGAGCAGTTCTTC.

This clonotype was recorded many times. The chain carries TRBV19 and TRBJ2-1; 11 bases map to TRBD2. With V trimmed by 8 bases and J by 1 base, 7 bases remained unmatched. The CDR3 runs 16 residues. CDR1 LNHDA and CDR2 SQIVND come from the germline V gene (reference sequence). The CDR3 nucleotides are TGTGCCAGTCTTGGTAGCGGGAGGGTGTCCTACAATGAGCAGTTCTTC. This gives the protein CASLGSGRVSYNEQFF.

At least ten counts were recorded for this clonotype. The rearrangement links TRBV10-3 to TRBJ2-2, with D tentatively TRBD1 or TRBD2 (5 bases each). CDR3 length: 13 residues. Germline assignment: CDR1 ENHRY and CDR2 SYGVKD. V lost 7 bases to trimming and J lost 2 bases, with 8 bases between them. DNA of the CDR3: TGTGCCATCAATGGGGGAAACACCGGGGAGCTGTTTTTT. It translates to CAINGGNTGELFF.

In regard to this clonotype: A read error may explain this, as a much larger clone is one base away. The chain combines TRBV9 with TRBJ2-2; D tentatively reads TRBD1 or TRBD2 (5 bases each). The CDR3 contains 15 residues. Germline assignment: CDR1 SGDLS and CDR2 YYNGEE. V was shortened by 7 bases and J by 4 bases, with 17 bases between the two germline ends. The DNA for the CDR3 is TGTGCCAGCCGGGGTGGGACGACGAGCACCGGGGAGCTGTTTTTT. It codes for CASRGGTTSTGELFF.

This clonotype has at least ten counts. The chain joins TRBV6-1 to TRBJ1-1; unclear D gene. Looked up from germline, CDR1 is MNHNS and CDR2 is SASEGT. The CDR3 is 13 amino acids. V lost 5 bases and J 4 bases, leaving 11 bases between the germline ends. The CDR3 DNA follows: TGTGCCAGCAGTCAAGGCGAGCGCACTGAAGCTTTCTTT. Translating it yields CASSQGERTEAFF.

This clonotype appeared a few times. V usage is TRBV7-9 and J usage is TRBJ2-7; 9 positions match TRBD1. The CDR3 totals 13 residues. Germline V gene data show CDR1 as SEHNR and CDR2 as FQNEAQ (reference sequence). The trim removed 6 bases at V and 5 bases at J, leaving 5 bases unmatched. CDR3 in DNA: TGTGCCAGCAGTCCCAGACAGGGGGACGAGCAGTACTTC. Translated: CASSPRQGDEQYF.